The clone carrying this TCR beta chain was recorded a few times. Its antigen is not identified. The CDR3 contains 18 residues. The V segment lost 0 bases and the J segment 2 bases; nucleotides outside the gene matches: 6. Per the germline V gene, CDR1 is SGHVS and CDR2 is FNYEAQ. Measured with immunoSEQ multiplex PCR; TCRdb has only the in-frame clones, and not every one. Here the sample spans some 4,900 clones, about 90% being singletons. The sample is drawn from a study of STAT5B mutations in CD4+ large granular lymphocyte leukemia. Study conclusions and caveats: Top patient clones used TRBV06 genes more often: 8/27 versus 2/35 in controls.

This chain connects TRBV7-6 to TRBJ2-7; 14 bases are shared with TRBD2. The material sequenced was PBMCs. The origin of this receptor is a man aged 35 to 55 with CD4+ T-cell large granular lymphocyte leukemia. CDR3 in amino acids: CASSLAGLAGGRAYEQYF. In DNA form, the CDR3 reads TGTGCCAGCAGCTTAGCCGGACTAGCGGGAGGCCGGGCCTACGAGCAGTACTTC.